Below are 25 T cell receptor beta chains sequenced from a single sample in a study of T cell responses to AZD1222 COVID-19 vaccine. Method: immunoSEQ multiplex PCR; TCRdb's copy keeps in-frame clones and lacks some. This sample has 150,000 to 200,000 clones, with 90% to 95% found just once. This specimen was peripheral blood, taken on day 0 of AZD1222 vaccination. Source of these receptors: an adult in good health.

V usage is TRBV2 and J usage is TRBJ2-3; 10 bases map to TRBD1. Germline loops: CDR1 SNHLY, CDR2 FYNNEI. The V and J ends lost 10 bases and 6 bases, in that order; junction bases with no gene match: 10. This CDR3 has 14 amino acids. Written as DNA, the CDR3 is TGTGCCACCGACAGGGGGCGAATGAGTGATACGCAGTATTTT. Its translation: CATDRGRMSDTQYF.

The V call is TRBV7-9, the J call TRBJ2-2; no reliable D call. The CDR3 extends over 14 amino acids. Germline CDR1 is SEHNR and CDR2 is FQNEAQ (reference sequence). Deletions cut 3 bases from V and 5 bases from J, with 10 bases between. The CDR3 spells CASSFLSGTGELFF. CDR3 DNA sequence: TGTGCCAGCAGCTTTCTAAGTGGGACCGGGGAGCTGTTTTTT.

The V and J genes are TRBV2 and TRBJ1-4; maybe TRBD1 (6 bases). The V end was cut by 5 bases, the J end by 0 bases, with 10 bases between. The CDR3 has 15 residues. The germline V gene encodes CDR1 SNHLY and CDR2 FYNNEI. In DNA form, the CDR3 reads TGTGCCAGCAGTTCCGGGGGCGCAACTAATGAAAAACTGTTTTTT. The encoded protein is CASSSGGATNEKLFF.

This chain's CDR3 is CASSPTPGPKLFF. The CDR3 nucleotides read TGTGCCAGCAGCCCAACTCCAGGGCCGAAACTGTTTTTT. J is TRBJ1-4 and V is TRBV7-9; TRBD1 is a possible D gene (5 bases). The CDR3 length is 13 residues. Germline CDR1 is SEHNR and CDR2 is FQNEAQ (reference sequence). V was pared by 5 bases and J by 11 bases, with 15 bases between.

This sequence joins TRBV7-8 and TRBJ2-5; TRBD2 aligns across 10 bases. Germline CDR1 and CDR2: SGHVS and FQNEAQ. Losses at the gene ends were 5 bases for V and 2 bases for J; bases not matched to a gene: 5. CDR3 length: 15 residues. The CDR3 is CASSRSGRPQETQYF. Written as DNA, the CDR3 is TGTGCCAGCAGCCGTAGCGGGAGGCCTCAAGAGACCCAGTACTTC.

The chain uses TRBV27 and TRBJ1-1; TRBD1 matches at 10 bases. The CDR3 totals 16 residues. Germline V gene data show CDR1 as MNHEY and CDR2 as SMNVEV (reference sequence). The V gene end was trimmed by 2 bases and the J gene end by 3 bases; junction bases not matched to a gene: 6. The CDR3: CASSLGTGVFDTEAFF. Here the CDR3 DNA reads TGTGCCAGCAGTTTAGGGACAGGGGTCTTCGACACTGAAGCTTTCTTT.

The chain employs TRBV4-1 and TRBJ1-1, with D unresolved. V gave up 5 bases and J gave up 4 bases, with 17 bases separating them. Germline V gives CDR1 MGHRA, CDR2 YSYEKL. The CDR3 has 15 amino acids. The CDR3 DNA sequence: TGCGCCAGCAGCGCTCTGGGAGGGAAGGGCACTGAAGCTTTCTTT. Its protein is CASSALGGKGTEAFF.

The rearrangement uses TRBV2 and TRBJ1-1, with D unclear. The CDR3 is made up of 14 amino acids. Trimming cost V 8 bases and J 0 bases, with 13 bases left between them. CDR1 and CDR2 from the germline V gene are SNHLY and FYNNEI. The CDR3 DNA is TGTGCCAGCGGGGAGATACACATGAACACTGAAGCTTTCTTT. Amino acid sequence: CASGEIHMNTEAFF.

The CDR3 DNA reads TGTGCCACCAGCAGAGAAAAAGATAATTCACCCCTCCACTTT. Its translation: CATSREKDNSPLHF. The chain joins TRBV15 to TRBJ1-6; no clear D gene. The V and J ends lost 0 bases and 5 bases respectively, with 5 bases between them. There are 14 residues in the CDR3. Germline V gene data show CDR1 as LNHNV and CDR2 as YYDKDF (reference sequence).

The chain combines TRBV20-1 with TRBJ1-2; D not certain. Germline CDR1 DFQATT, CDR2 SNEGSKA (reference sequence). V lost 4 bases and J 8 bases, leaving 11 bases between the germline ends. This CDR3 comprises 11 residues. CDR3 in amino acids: CSATTPGGYTF. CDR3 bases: TGCAGTGCTACCACCCCGGGAGGCTACACCTTC.

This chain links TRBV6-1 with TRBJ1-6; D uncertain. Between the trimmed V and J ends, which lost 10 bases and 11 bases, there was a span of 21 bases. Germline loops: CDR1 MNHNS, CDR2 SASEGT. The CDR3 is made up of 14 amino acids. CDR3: CATGESSLAPPLHF. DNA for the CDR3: TGTGCCACCGGTGAAAGCAGCCTCGCTCCACCCCTCCACTTT.

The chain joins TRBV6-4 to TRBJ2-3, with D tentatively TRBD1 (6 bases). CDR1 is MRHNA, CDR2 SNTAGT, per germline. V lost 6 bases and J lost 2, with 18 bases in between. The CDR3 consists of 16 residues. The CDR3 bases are TGTGCCAGCAGCGACCAGTCACAGGGAGACACAGATACGCAGTATTTT. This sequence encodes CASSDQSQGDTDTQYF.

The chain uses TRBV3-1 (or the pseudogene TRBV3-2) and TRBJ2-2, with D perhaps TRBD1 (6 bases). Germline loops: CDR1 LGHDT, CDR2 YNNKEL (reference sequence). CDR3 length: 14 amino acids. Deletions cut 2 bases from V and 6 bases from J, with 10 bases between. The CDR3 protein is CASSQSRGSGELFF. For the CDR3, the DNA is TGTGCCAGCAGCCAATCGAGGGGGTCCGGGGAGCTGTTTTTT.

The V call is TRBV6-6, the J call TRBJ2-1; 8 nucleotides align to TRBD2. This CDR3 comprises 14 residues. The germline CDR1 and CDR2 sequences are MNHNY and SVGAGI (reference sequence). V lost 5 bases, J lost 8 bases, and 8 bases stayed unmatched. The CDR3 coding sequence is TGTGCCAGCAGTGGAACGGGAGGGGGGGATGAGCAGTTCTTC. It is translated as CASSGTGGGDEQFF.

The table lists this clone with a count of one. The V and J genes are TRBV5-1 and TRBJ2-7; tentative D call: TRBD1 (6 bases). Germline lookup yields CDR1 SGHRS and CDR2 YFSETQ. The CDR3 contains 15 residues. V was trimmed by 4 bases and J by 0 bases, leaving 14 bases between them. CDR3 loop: CASSAEQGLSYEQYF. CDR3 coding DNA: TGCGCCAGCAGCGCTGAACAGGGCCTCTCCTACGAGCAGTACTTC.

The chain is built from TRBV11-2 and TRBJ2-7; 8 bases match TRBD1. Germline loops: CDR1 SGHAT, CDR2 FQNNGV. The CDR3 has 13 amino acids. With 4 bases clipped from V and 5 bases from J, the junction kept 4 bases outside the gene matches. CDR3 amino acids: CASSSLRGHEQYF. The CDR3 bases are TGTGCCAGCAGCTCCCTCAGGGGGCACGAGCAGTACTTC.

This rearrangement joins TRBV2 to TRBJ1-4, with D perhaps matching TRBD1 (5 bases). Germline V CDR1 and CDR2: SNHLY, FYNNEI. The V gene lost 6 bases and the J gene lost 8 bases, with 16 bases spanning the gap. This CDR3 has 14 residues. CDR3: CASRGVISTEKLFF. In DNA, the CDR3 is TGTGCCAGCAGGGGGGTCATTTCAACGGAAAAACTGTTTTTT.

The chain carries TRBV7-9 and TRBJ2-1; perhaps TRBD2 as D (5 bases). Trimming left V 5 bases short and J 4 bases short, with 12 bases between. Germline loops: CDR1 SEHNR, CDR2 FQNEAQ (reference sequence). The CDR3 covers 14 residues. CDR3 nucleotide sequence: TGTGCCAGCAGCCCGACTGGCGGGTACAATGAGCAGTTCTTC. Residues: CASSPTGGYNEQFF.

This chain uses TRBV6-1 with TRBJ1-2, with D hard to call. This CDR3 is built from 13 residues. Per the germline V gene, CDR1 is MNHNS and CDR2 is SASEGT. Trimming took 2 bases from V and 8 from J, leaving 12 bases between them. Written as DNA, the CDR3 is TGTGCCAGCAGTGAACACCAAATGAGGGGCTACACCTTC. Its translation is CASSEHQMRGYTF.

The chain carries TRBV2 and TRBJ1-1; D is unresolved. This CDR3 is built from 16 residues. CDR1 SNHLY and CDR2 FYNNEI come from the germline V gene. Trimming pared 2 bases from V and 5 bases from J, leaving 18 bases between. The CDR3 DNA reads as TGTGCCAGCAGTGAACTGGCAGGAGGAGGGAGAACTGAAGCTTTCTTT. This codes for CASSELAGGGRTEAFF.

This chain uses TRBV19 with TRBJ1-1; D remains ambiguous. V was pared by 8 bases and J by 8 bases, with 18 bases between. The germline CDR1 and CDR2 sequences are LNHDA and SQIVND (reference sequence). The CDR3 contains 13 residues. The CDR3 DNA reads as TGTGCCAGTGTCGGCACCTTCTTAAGAGAAGCTTTCTTT. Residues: CASVGTFLREAFF.

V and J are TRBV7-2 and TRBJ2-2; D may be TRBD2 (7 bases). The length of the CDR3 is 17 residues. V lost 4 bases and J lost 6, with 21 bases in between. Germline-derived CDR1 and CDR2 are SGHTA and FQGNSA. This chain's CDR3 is CASSSPRRGGMSGELFF. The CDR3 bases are TGTGCCAGCAGCTCCCCCCGGAGGGGGGGCATGTCCGGGGAGCTGTTTTTT.

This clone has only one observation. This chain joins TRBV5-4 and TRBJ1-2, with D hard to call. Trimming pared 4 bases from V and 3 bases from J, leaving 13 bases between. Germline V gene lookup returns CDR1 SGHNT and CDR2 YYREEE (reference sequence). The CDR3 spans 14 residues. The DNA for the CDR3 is TGTGCCAGCAGCCCCACAGTCACCGACTATGGCTACACCTTC. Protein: CASSPTVTDYGYTF.

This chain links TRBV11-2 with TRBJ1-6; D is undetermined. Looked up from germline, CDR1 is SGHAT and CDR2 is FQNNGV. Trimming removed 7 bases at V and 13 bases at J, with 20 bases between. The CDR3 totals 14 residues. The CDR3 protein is CASNLLGPAQPLHF. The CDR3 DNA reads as TGTGCCAGCAACCTATTAGGTCCGGCTCAGCCCCTCCACTTT.

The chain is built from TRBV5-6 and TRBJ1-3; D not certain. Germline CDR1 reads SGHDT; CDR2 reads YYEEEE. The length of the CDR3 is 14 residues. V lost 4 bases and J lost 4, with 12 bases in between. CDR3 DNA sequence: TGTGCCAGCAGCGGCCAAACGGGGGGAAACACCATATATTTT. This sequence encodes CASSGQTGGNTIYF.